These T cell receptor beta chains were read from a single sample in a study of cytomegalovirus exposure and HLA in healthy donors. Sequencing was performed with immunoSEQ multiplex PCR; in TCRdb, only in-frame clones are kept and a portion is missing. Among about 130,000 clones listed, around 71% were seen once. Sample: PBMCs. The receptors come from a woman aged 55-70 years in good health and CMV-seropositive. Both conserved end residues are part of each CDR3. D genes are given only for firm matches. Rows give clone size only sometimes, using once, few, many, or a class for an expanded clone.

TRBV6-6	few	TRBJ2-1	.	CASSPSQGVTYNEQFF	TGTGCCAGCAGCCCAAGCCAGGGTGTTACCTACAATGAGCAGTTCTTC
TRBV7-9	.	TRBJ2-1	TRBD2	CASSGGVDFYNEQFF	TGTGCCAGCAGCGGGGGGGTTGACTTCTACAATGAGCAGTTCTTC
TRBV13	.	TRBJ1-5	TRBD1	CASSYRDSSNQPQHF	TGTGCCAGCAGCTACCGGGACAGTAGCAATCAGCCCCAGCATTTT
TRBV9	.	TRBJ2-7	.	CASSVGDLAGEQYF	TGTGCCAGCAGCGTAGGAGACCTCGCGGGAGAGCAGTACTTC
TRBV6-1	.	TRBJ2-3	.	CASSGRVGDTQYF	TGTGCCAGCAGTGGCAGGGTAGGGGATACGCAGTATTTT
TRBV20-1	.	TRBJ1-2	.	CSARSVDGYTF	TGCAGTGCTAGGAGTGTGGATGGCTACACCTTC
TRBV19	.	TRBJ1-1	TRBD1	CASSGTGTVNTEAFF	TGTGCCAGTAGCGGGACAGGGACCGTGAACACTGAAGCTTTCTTT
TRBV28	.	TRBJ2-2	.	CASSPTSTGELFF	TGTGCCAGCAGCCCCACTTCCACCGGGGAGCTGTTTTTT
TRBV4-2	.	TRBJ2-7	.	CASSQAIAATYEQYF	TGTGCCAGCAGCCAAGCGATAGCGGCGACCTACGAGCAGTACTTC
TRBV10-3	.	TRBJ2-1	.	CAISEPKVTRYDEQFF	TGTGCCATCAGTGAGCCGAAAGTTACTAGATACGATGAGCAGTTCTTC
TRBV5-6	.	TRBJ2-7	TRBD1	CASSWIGQVAEQYF	TGTGCCAGCAGCTGGATAGGACAGGTTGCCGAGCAGTACTTC
TRBV7-9	.	TRBJ1-2	.	CASSSLGRGHGYTF	TGTGCCAGCAGCTCCCTAGGGAGGGGCCACGGCTACACCTTC
TRBV7-9	.	TRBJ1-1	TRBD1	CASSLQGGNTEAFF	TGTGCCAGCAGCTTGCAGGGGGGTAACACTGAAGCTTTCTTT
TRBV6-1	.	TRBJ1-2	.	CASSSGQLYGYTF	TGTGCCAGCAGTTCTGGACAACTCTATGGCTACACCTTC
TRBV7-3	.	TRBJ1-2	.	CASSLNPTGANYGYTF	TGTGCCAGCAGCTTAAACCCCACAGGAGCTAACTATGGCTACACCTTC
TRBV19	.	TRBJ2-5	.	CASRGAGQETQYF	TGTGCCAGCCGGGGGGCCGGCCAAGAGACCCAGTACTTC
TRBV7-9	.	TRBJ2-7	TRBD2	CASSLSGGGSYEQYF	TGTGCCAGCAGCTTATCGGGCGGGGGTTCCTACGAGCAGTACTTC
TRBV6-1	.	TRBJ1-2	TRBD1	CASSANRGGTYGYTF	TGTGCCAGCAGCGCAAACAGGGGAGGTACCTATGGCTACACCTTC
TRBV4-1	.	TRBJ2-3	TRBD2	CASSYQRGSTPDTQYF	TGCGCCAGCAGCTATCAGCGGGGGAGTACGCCAGATACGCAGTATTTT
TRBV5-1	.	TRBJ2-3	.	CASSPQGGGTDTQYF	TGCGCCAGCAGCCCACAGGGAGGGGGGACAGATACGCAGTATTTT
TRBV27	few	TRBJ1-1	.	CASSPGGSVSAEAFF	TGTGCCAGCAGTCCCGGGGGGAGTGTCTCGGCTGAAGCTTTCTTT
TRBV29-1	.	TRBJ2-1	.	CSAPRDSGWNEQFF	TGCAGCGCCCCGCGGGACAGTGGGTGGAATGAGCAGTTCTTC
TRBV19	.	TRBJ2-3	TRBD2	CASNVAGTQYF	TGTGCCAGTAATGTAGCGGGTACGCAGTATTTT
TRBV19	.	TRBJ2-5	.	CASSMELAMETQYF	TGTGCCAGTAGTATGGAATTAGCGATGGAGACCCAGTACTTC
TRBV4-1	.	TRBJ2-7	.	CASSQGTISSYEQYF	TGCGCCAGCAGCCAAGGGACTATCAGCTCCTACGAGCAGTACTTC
TRBV6-5	.	TRBJ1-5	TRBD1	CASSWERGRGQPQHF	TGTGCCAGCAGTTGGGAGAGGGGGCGCGGTCAGCCCCAGCATTTT
TRBV5-4	.	TRBJ2-1	TRBD2	CASSLGGGLASNEQFF	TGTGCCAGCAGCTTGGGGGGGGGACTAGCTTCCAATGAGCAGTTCTTC
TRBV5-1	few	TRBJ2-1	.	CASSLAPGSVNEQFF	TGCGCCAGCAGCTTGGCTCCAGGGTCGGTAAATGAGCAGTTCTTC
TRBV6-6	.	TRBJ1-1	.	CASSYAEGNTEAFF	TGTGCCAGCAGTTACGCGGAGGGAAACACTGAAGCTTTCTTT
TRBV2	once	TRBJ1-1	TRBD1	CASTREQGAYTEAFF	TGTGCCAGCACCAGAGAACAGGGGGCGTACACTGAAGCTTTCTTT
TRBV9	.	TRBJ2-1	TRBD2	CASSPGTSGGNEQFF	TGTGCCAGCAGCCCCGGGACTAGCGGGGGCAATGAGCAGTTCTTC
TRBV25-1	.	TRBJ1-4	.	CASSENGGGSNEKLFF	TGTGCCAGCAGTGAAAATGGGGGGGGGTCTAATGAAAAACTGTTTTTT